The T cell receptor beta chain under discussion was sequenced for a study of blood T cells in healthy people across ages. Findings of the study overall: Among T cells, TCR beta diversity per million cells dropped roughly linearly as age rose.

This clonotype showed up many times. Antigen specificity is unknown. The authors ran a second PCR of about 7 to 11 cycles using a sample-barcoded 5' primer and a J-beta primer mix. TCRdb called the 5' RACE reads again in MiXCR, with one record for every CDR3 protein. The sample includes about 590,000 distinct CDR3 sequences, about 30% of them seen just once. This clonotype originated in a woman of 80 years or more in good health. Sequenced material: blood.

The CDR3 bases are TGCAGTGCCCTGGGCGCAGGCCTGAACACTGAAGCTTTCTTT. Protein: CSALGAGLNTEAFF. The rearrangement links TRBV20-1 to TRBJ1-1; no clear D. This CDR3 region has 14 residues. CDR1 is DFQATT and CDR2 is SNEGSKA in the germline V gene (reference sequence). The V gene lost 6 bases and the J gene lost 0 bases, with 14 bases spanning the gap.